The 30 T cell receptor beta chains given below trace back to one sample, sequenced in a study of blood T cell repertoires in COVID-19. Data came from immunoSEQ multiplex PCR; TCRdb stores just in-frame clones and leaves some out. Of around 340,000 clones in the sample, approximately 89% were seen once. What was sequenced was peripheral blood. The source of these receptors is a woman aged 60-75 years with COVID-19, enrolled during active disease.

This clone was seen just once. The chain couples TRBV6-5 to TRBJ2-5, with D possibly being TRBD1 (5 bases). The CDR3 contains 14 residues. V gave up 0 bases and J gave up 5 bases, with 10 bases separating them. Germline loops: CDR1 MNHEY, CDR2 SVGAGI. This CDR3 is CASSYSRVSETQYF. As DNA, the CDR3 is TGTGCCAGCAGTTACTCCAGGGTATCGGAGACCCAGTACTTC.

The gene calls are TRBV30 and TRBJ1-1; D possibly corresponds to TRBD1 (5 bases). The germline V and J ends were trimmed by 2 bases and 5 bases, with 12 bases remaining between them. The CDR3 spans 13 residues. Germline assignment: CDR1 GTSNPN and CDR2 SVGIG (reference sequence). The CDR3 loop is CAWSSGVKTEAFF. The CDR3 nucleotides read TGTGCCTGGAGTTCGGGGGTAAAGACTGAAGCTTTCTTT.

With respect to this clone: The same CDR3 arises from other DNA sequences in this sample as well. The chain has TRBV7-9 and TRBJ1-1; TRBD1 aligns across 8 bases. The CDR3 sequence is 14 residues long. V gave up 2 bases and J gave up 5 bases; unmatched junction bases: 4. Germline assignment: CDR1 SEHNR and CDR2 FQNEAQ (reference sequence). CDR3 in amino acids: CASSLTTGGTEAFF. The CDR3 DNA is TGTGCCAGCAGCTTAACCACAGGGGGGACTGAAGCTTTCTTT.

J is TRBJ2-2 and V is TRBV5-1, with D possibly TRBD2 on 6 matching bases. This CDR3 spans 16 amino acids. Germline loops: CDR1 SGHRS, CDR2 YFSETQ. Between the trimmed V and J ends, which lost 6 bases and 4 bases, there was a span of 19 bases. The CDR3 DNA is TGCGCCAGCAACCGATTGTCGGCGGGAATCACCGGGGAGCTGTTTTTT. Protein sequence: CASNRLSAGITGELFF.

The chain employs TRBV5-1 and TRBJ1-6; possibly TRBD1 for D (6 bases). CDR1 and CDR2 from the germline V gene are SGHRS and YFSETQ. The ends were cut back, 4 bases at V and 5 bases at J, with 10 bases in the middle. The CDR3 totals 14 residues. Written as DNA, the CDR3 is TGCGCCAGCAGCGAGGGACACGATAATTCACCCCTCCACTTT. Its protein is CASSEGHDNSPLHF.

The rearrangement links TRBV10-1 to TRBJ1-2; 8 bases map to TRBD1. V lost 0 bases to trimming and J lost 8 bases; unmatched junction nucleotides: 2. Germline V gives CDR1 WNHNN, CDR2 SYGVQD (reference sequence). The CDR3 totals 13 residues. CDR3 in amino acids: CASSESRTGGYTF. The CDR3 bases are TGCGCCAGCAGTGAGTCAAGGACAGGGGGCTACACCTTC.

The chain has TRBV5-1 and TRBJ1-3; 8 bases are shared with TRBD1. The germline gives CDR1 SGHRS, CDR2 YFSETQ. After removal of 3 bases from V and 8 bases from J, the junction contained 10 bases not matched to a gene. The CDR3 totals 15 residues. The CDR3 protein is CASSSIGQGMDTIYF. CDR3 bases: TGCGCCAGCAGCTCGATCGGACAGGGTATGGACACCATATATTTT.

This sequence joins TRBV7-9 and TRBJ1-2; perhaps TRBD1 as D (5 bases). Germline V lookup: CDR1 SEHNR, CDR2 FQNEAQ (reference sequence). V shed 2 bases and J shed 0 bases, with 7 bases lying between them. The CDR3 has 14 amino acids. CDR3: CASSLRQTNYGYTF. Here the CDR3 DNA reads TGTGCCAGCAGCTTAAGACAGACTAACTATGGCTACACCTTC.

A single count supports this clone. The V and J genes are TRBV18 and TRBJ1-2; D uncertain. Between the trimmed V and J ends, which lost 3 bases and 7 bases, there was a span of 12 bases. The CDR3 has 13 residues. Germline V gene sequence: CDR1 KGHSH, CDR2 LQKENI. CDR3 sequence: CASSPDSPGGYTF. CDR3 DNA sequence: TGTGCCAGCTCACCCGACTCGCCCGGTGGCTACACCTTC.

In DNA form, the CDR3 reads TGTGCCAGCAGCTGGGACAGGGGCTACGAGCAGTACTTC. Residues: CASSWDRGYEQYF. The genes are TRBV27 and TRBJ2-7; 10 nucleotides match TRBD1. J gave up 3 bases and V 6 bases, and 2 bases lay outside the gene matches. The CDR3 sequence is 13 residues long. Germline lookup yields CDR1 MNHEY and CDR2 SMNVEV (reference sequence).

The V gene is TRBV9, the J gene TRBJ2-5; 7 nucleotides agree with TRBD1. This CDR3 region has 15 residues. CDR1 is SGDLS and CDR2 is YYNGEE in the germline V gene. Unmatched junction bases numbered 10, after V lost 3 bases and J lost 5 bases. The CDR3 loop reads CASSATGQLGETQYF. The CDR3 bases are TGTGCCAGCAGCGCAACGGGACAGCTTGGGGAGACCCAGTACTTC.

The chain is built from TRBV6-2 or TRBV6-3 and TRBJ1-6; tentative D call: TRBD1 (5 bases). In germline, CDR1 is MNHEY, CDR2 SVGEGT. The CDR3 is made up of 17 amino acids. V lost 2 bases to trimming and J lost 6 bases, with 17 bases between them. CDR3 coding DNA: TGTGCCAGCAGTTACCCCCCGTGGGGACTTTCTAATTCACCCCTCCACTTT. This translates into CASSYPPWGLSNSPLHF.

The chain employs TRBV11-1 and TRBJ2-2; 9 bases are shared with TRBD2. Trimming took 4 bases from V and 1 from J; bases not matched to a gene: 1. Germline V gene data show CDR1 as SGHAT and CDR2 as FQDESV (reference sequence). The CDR3 has 15 amino acids. The CDR3 coding sequence is TGTGCCAGCAGCTCAGCGGGGGGGAACACCGGGGAGCTGTTTTTT. It translates to CASSSAGGNTGELFF.

V usage is TRBV3-1 (or the pseudogene TRBV3-2) and J usage is TRBJ2-4; tentative D call: TRBD1 (6 bases). The CDR3 loop spans 13 amino acids. Trimming pared 8 bases from V and 0 bases from J, leaving 8 bases between. Germline loops: CDR1 LGHDT, CDR2 YNNKEL (reference sequence). CDR3 region: CASGQLAKNIQYF. The DNA of the CDR3 is TGTGCCAGCGGACAGCTAGCCAAAAACATTCAGTACTTC.

V usage is TRBV7-6 and J usage is TRBJ2-1; no clear D gene. CDR1 and CDR2 (germline): SGHVS, FNYEAQ. This CDR3 comprises 13 residues. Between the trimmed V and J ends, which lost 5 bases and 7 bases, there was a span of 12 bases. As DNA, the CDR3 is TGTGCCAGCAGCCTGGGCTCCGGAAATGAGCAGTTCTTC. It specifies CASSLGSGNEQFF.

This chain connects TRBV15 to TRBJ1-1, with 9 positions matching TRBD1. V dropped 8 bases and J dropped 1; count of bases not matched to a gene: 5. The CDR3 runs to 14 residues. In germline, CDR1 is LNHNV, CDR2 YYDKDF (reference sequence). CDR3 loop: CATRRTGANTEAFF. The CDR3 region has the DNA TGTGCCACCCGACGGACAGGGGCGAACACTGAAGCTTTCTTT.

This chain connects TRBV30 to TRBJ1-2, with a tentative D call TRBD1 (5 bases). Trimming shortened V by 0 bases and J by 4 bases, and 15 bases separated the two germline ends. The germline gives CDR1 GTSNPN, CDR2 SVGIG (reference sequence). The CDR3 consists of 15 residues. CDR3 in DNA: TGTGCCTGGAGTGTACTTCTAGAAGGGGTCTATGGCTACACCTTC. This sequence encodes CAWSVLLEGVYGYTF.

The chain carries TRBV6-5 and TRBJ1-2, with 10 bases lining up with TRBD1. Losses at the gene ends were 5 bases for V and 8 bases for J; bases not matched to a gene: 8. Per germline, CDR1 MNHEY and CDR2 SVGAGI. CDR3 size: 14 residues. CDR3 sequence: CASSIRDRGGGYTF. CDR3 coding DNA: TGTGCCAGCAGTATCCGGGACAGGGGCGGCGGCTACACCTTC.

This chain links TRBV5-1 with TRBJ2-7, with a tentative D call TRBD1 (5 bases). The V end lost 1 base, the J end lost 6 bases, and 14 bases lay between the germline ends. Per the germline V gene, CDR1 is SGHRS and CDR2 is YFSETQ. The CDR3 consists of 14 residues. CDR3 in amino acids: CASSLRQGPLEQYF. CDR3 sequence (DNA): TGCGCCAGCAGCTTGAGGCAGGGTCCCCTCGAGCAGTACTTC.

The chain carries TRBV5-8 and TRBJ2-3; TRBD2 matches at 11 bases. Losses at the gene ends were 5 bases for V and 4 bases for J; bases not matched to a gene: 15. The CDR3 is 18 residues long. The germline V gene has CDR1 SGHTS and CDR2 YDEGEE. This chain's CDR3 is CASRDLAGGRFFADTQYF. The CDR3 DNA reads as TGTGCCAGCAGGGACTTAGCGGGGGGGCGATTCTTCGCAGATACGCAGTATTTT. The entire variable domain, with the rest obtained from reference TRBV5-8 and TRBJ2-3, is as follows: EAGVTQSPTHLIKTRGQQATLRCSPISGHTSVYWYQQALGLGLQFLLWYDEGEERNRGNFPPRFSGRQFPNYSSELNVNALELEDSALYLCASRDLAGGRFFADTQYFGPGTRLTVL.

This clone came up once. The chain joins TRBV10-3 to TRBJ1-5; TRBD1 is a possible D gene (6 bases). Germline V gene lookup returns CDR1 ENHRY and CDR2 SYGVKD. The V end was cut by 4 bases, the J end by 2 bases, with 15 bases between. The CDR3 runs to 16 residues. The CDR3 loop is CAISGAGGLGNQPQHF. The CDR3 bases are TGTGCCATCAGTGGGGCCGGGGGGCTAGGCAATCAGCCCCAGCATTTT.

The V call is TRBV3-1 (or the pseudogene TRBV3-2), the J call TRBJ2-7; 11 bases map to TRBD2. The germline V gene has CDR1 LGHDT and CDR2 YNNKEL (reference sequence). Trimming cost V 9 bases and J 5 bases; bases outside gene matches: 9. The CDR3 loop spans 14 amino acids. The CDR3 DNA is TGTGCCAGTCGCCGTAGCGGGGGGGCCCACGAGCAGTACTTC. The encoded protein is CASRRSGGAHEQYF.

This clone is a singleton in its sample. The V call is TRBV6-5, the J call TRBJ2-3, with D tentatively TRBD1 (5 bases). The germline V and J ends were trimmed by 6 bases and 2 bases, with 12 bases remaining between them. Per germline, CDR1 MNHEY and CDR2 SVGAGI. This CDR3 spans 14 amino acids. The CDR3 DNA reads as TGTGCCAGCAGAGACCGACAGTACACAGATACGCAGTATTTT. As protein: CASRDRQYTDTQYF.

The J gene is TRBJ2-7, the V gene TRBV11-2; no definite D call. V lost 3 bases, J lost 3 bases, and 15 bases lay in between. Germline assignment: CDR1 SGHAT and CDR2 FQNNGV. This CDR3 spans 15 amino acids. The CDR3 spells CASSFSANQLYEQYF. The CDR3 DNA sequence: TGTGCCAGCAGCTTTTCTGCCAATCAACTCTACGAGCAGTACTTC.

The chain uses TRBV10-1 and TRBJ2-7, with D perhaps matching TRBD2 (5 bases). Germline values: CDR1 WNHNN, CDR2 SYGVQD (reference sequence). The V and J ends lost 11 bases and 0 bases respectively, with 20 bases between them. CDR3 length equals 15 residues. As DNA, the CDR3 is TGCGCCCGGGGAAGGTTCCGCCTTAGCTCCTACGAGCAGTACTTC. Its protein is CARGRFRLSSYEQYF.

This chain connects TRBV5-4 to TRBJ2-1, with 9 positions matching TRBD2. The CDR3 contains 16 residues. Germline CDR1 and CDR2: SGHNT and YYREEE (reference sequence). With 2 bases clipped from V and 2 bases from J, the junction kept 5 bases outside the gene matches. CDR3 in DNA: TGTGCCAGCAGCTTCCGGCGGGGGGGCGCCTACAATGAGCAGTTCTTC. Residues: CASSFRRGGAYNEQFF.

This clone was picked up one time. The chain links TRBV6-1 to TRBJ2-1; 8 bases are shared with TRBD1. With 3 bases clipped from V and 0 bases from J, the junction kept 1 base outside the gene matches. CDR3 length equals 15 residues. Germline CDR1 reads MNHNS; CDR2 reads SASEGT. CDR3: CASSDQGASYNEQFF. In nucleotides, the CDR3 is TGTGCCAGCAGTGATCAGGGGGCCTCCTACAATGAGCAGTTCTTC.

This chain links TRBV28 with TRBJ1-2; TRBD1 aligns across 9 bases. The CDR3 runs 16 residues. Germline CDR1 MDHEN, CDR2 SYDVKM. The junction had 5 bases not matched to a gene; V was cut back by 2 bases and J by 1 base. CDR3 nucleotides: TGTGCCAGCAGTTTAAAGGGACAGGGCAATAACTATGGCTACACCTTC. Residues: CASSLKGQGNNYGYTF.

V is TRBV18 and J is TRBJ1-2; 7 nucleotides match TRBD1. This CDR3 contains 13 residues. V lost 5 bases and J lost 4; bases outside the gene matches: 4. The germline gives CDR1 KGHSH, CDR2 LQKENI. The CDR3 region has the DNA TGTGCCAGCTCATCGACAGGGCCCTATGGCTACACCTTC. Translated: CASSSTGPYGYTF.

The count of this clone is one. This chain connects TRBV12-3 or TRBV12-4 to TRBJ1-2; D is perhaps TRBD1 (6 bases). V was clipped by 3 bases and J by 4 bases, with 9 bases between them. The CDR3 sequence is 13 residues long. The CDR3 DNA reads as TGTGCCAGCAGTTTTCAGGGGAGCTATGGCTACACCTTC. The encoded protein is CASSFQGSYGYTF.